The 29 T cell receptor beta chains reported below all come from one sample, sequenced in a study of blood T cell repertoires in COVID-19 (dated by TCRdb to 2018 to 2021). Receptors were amplified or captured by the immunoSEQ multiplex PCR assay. TCRdb stores this immuneACCESS table with in-frame sequences only. Part of the clones is absent; in the studies checked, under half of the shortfall reflects unresolved V genes, and no reason is known for the rest. In this sample the table shows approximately 6,400 clones, 88% of which occur a single time. The ten largest clones take up roughly 7% of the sample. Source material: peripheral blood. The origin of the receptors is a human donor in a cohort sampled during active COVID-19.

The V gene is TRBV4-3, the J gene TRBJ2-2; TRBD2 agrees at 7 bases. V lost 3 bases to trimming and J lost 4 bases; unmatched junction nucleotides: 5. In germline, CDR1 is LGHNA, CDR2 YSLEER. The CDR3 has 15 residues. This CDR3 reads CASSQGDYFTGELFF. Written as DNA, the CDR3 is TGCGCCAGCAGCCAGGGGGACTATTTCACCGGGGAGCTGTTTTTT.

This clone was detected only once. J is TRBJ1-1 and V is TRBV7-9; D possibly corresponds to TRBD1 (5 bases). The CDR3 is 13 amino acids. Per germline, CDR1 SEHNR and CDR2 FQNEAQ (reference sequence). V was clipped by 4 bases and J by 5 bases, with 11 bases between them. The CDR3 reads CASSSMGGTEAFF. The CDR3 DNA reads TGTGCCAGCAGCTCCATGGGGGGAACTGAAGCTTTCTTT.

The gene calls are TRBV6-2 or TRBV6-3 and TRBJ2-4; perhaps TRBD1 as D (8 bases). The V gene lost 2 bases and the J gene lost 6 bases, with 17 bases spanning the gap. The CDR3 runs 16 residues. From germline, CDR1 is MNHEY and CDR2 SVGEGT. CDR3 residues: CASSYRGQVAGNIQYF. The CDR3 DNA sequence: TGTGCCAGCAGTTACAGGGGACAGGTAGCGGGAAACATTCAGTACTTC.

The chain combines TRBV6-5 with TRBJ2-7; no reliable D call. The V and J ends lost 4 bases and 1 base respectively, with 11 bases between them. The CDR3 length is 14 residues. Germline V gene sequence: CDR1 MNHEY, CDR2 SVGAGI. CDR3 protein: CASSFVGGSYEQYF. The CDR3 DNA reads TGTGCCAGCAGTTTTGTAGGCGGATCCTACGAGCAGTACTTC.

The V and J genes are TRBV2 and TRBJ2-2; TRBD2 aligns across 15 bases. Looked up from germline, CDR1 is SNHLY and CDR2 is FYNNEI. With V trimmed by 6 bases and J by 6 bases, 8 bases remained unmatched. The CDR3 length is 17 residues. The CDR3 DNA follows: TGTGCCAGCAGGAGATTTGGACTAGCGGGAGGGTCCGGGGAGCTGTTTTTT. Encoded protein: CASRRFGLAGGSGELFF.

The chain employs TRBV4-1 and TRBJ1-6; D is uncertain. This CDR3 region has 17 residues. Germline CDR1 and CDR2: MGHRA and YSYEKL. V dropped 0 bases and J dropped 9 bases, with 18 bases sitting between them. The CDR3 bases are TGCGCCAGCAGCCAAGAGGCGCCCCCGAATGGGCCTTCACCCCTCCACTTT. As protein: CASSQEAPPNGPSPLHF.

J is TRBJ2-5 and V is TRBV28, with TRBD1 identical over 7 bases. Germline CDR1 reads MDHEN; CDR2 reads SYDVKM. With V trimmed by 6 bases and J by 2 bases, 3 bases remained unmatched. The CDR3 has 13 amino acids. The CDR3, as DNA: TGTGCCAGCAGAAGGGACAGACAAGAGACCCAGTACTTC. Translated: CASRRDRQETQYF.

The chain is built from TRBV7-9 and TRBJ2-7; tentatively, D is TRBD1 (6 bases). Germline V CDR1 and CDR2: SEHNR, FQNEAQ (reference sequence). Trimming shortened V by 5 bases and J by 4 bases, and 18 bases separated the two germline ends. This CDR3 spans 15 amino acids. For the CDR3, the DNA is TGTGCCAGCAGCCGCCTCGGCGACAGGTCGTACGAGCAGTACTTC. Translating gives CASSRLGDRSYEQYF.

This chain links TRBV19 with TRBJ1-2; D is undetermined. Between the trimmed V and J ends, which lost 3 bases and 5 bases, there was a span of 10 bases. Germline CDR1 and CDR2: LNHDA and SQIVND (reference sequence). This CDR3 region has 13 residues. The CDR3 sequence is CASSIGILYGYTF. The CDR3 DNA sequence: TGTGCCAGTAGTATCGGGATACTATATGGCTACACCTTC.

The V and J genes are TRBV5-4 and TRBJ2-2; perhaps TRBD2 as D (7 bases). In germline, CDR1 is SGHNT, CDR2 YYREEE (reference sequence). V gave up 2 bases and J gave up 6 bases, with 8 bases separating them. CDR3 length: 13 residues. Here the CDR3 reads CASSFGGPGELFF. DNA of the CDR3: TGTGCCAGCAGCTTCGGGGGGCCCGGGGAGCTGTTTTTT.

This chain joins TRBV11-2 and TRBJ2-7; TRBD2 agrees at 12 bases. Trimming at V came to 1 base and at J to 3 bases, leaving 1 base not matched to a gene. CDR3 length: 15 amino acids. Germline CDR1 and CDR2: SGHAT and FQNNGV. The DNA of the CDR3 is TGTGCCAGCAGCTTAGGACTAGCGGGAGTCTACGAGCAGTACTTC. Translation gives CASSLGLAGVYEQYF. The full variable domain, rest sourced from reference TRBV11-2 and TRBJ2-7, is EAGVAQSPRYKIIEKRQSVAFWCNPISGHATLYWYQQILGQGPKLLIQFQNNGVVDDSQLPKDRFSAERLKGVDSTLKIQPAKLEDSAVYLCASSLGLAGVYEQYFGPGTRLTVT.

The V and J genes are TRBV5-4 and TRBJ2-2; 8 nucleotides agree with TRBD2. Per germline, CDR1 SGHNT and CDR2 YYREEE (reference sequence). After removal of 4 bases from V and 4 bases from J, the junction contained 15 bases not matched to a gene. This CDR3 spans 18 amino acids. This CDR3 reads CASSPMRGAGVITGELFF. DNA for the CDR3: TGTGCCAGCAGCCCGATGAGGGGAGCGGGAGTTATCACCGGGGAGCTGTTTTTT. Filled out from reference TRBV5-4 and TRBJ2-2, the complete variable domain reads ETGVTQSPTHLIKTRGQQVTLRCSSQSGHNTVSWYQQALGQGPQFIFQYYREEENGRGNFPPRFSGLQFPNYSSELNVNALELDDSALYLCASSPMRGAGVITGELFFGEGSRLTVL.

Concerning this clone: One junction end does not reproduce the germline sequence, and a read error may be involved. This chain connects TRBV5-1 to TRBJ2-2; TRBD1 might be the D (5 bases). The CDR3 runs to 11 residues. CDR1 SGHRS and CDR2 YFSETQ come from the germline V gene. The DNA of the CDR3 is TGCGCCAGCAGCTTGGAGGGGAACCTTGTTTTT. It encodes CASSLEGNLVF. The whole variable domain, filled in from reference TRBV5-1 and TRBJ2-2, reads KAGVTQTPRYLIKTRGQQVTLSCSPISGHRSVSWYQQTPGQGLQFLFEYFSETQRNKGNFPGRFSGRQFSNSRSEMNVSTLELGDSALYLCASSLEGNLVFGEGSRLTVL.

The chain recombines TRBV7-8 with TRBJ2-1, with 14 bases lining up with TRBD2. Germline V gene lookup returns CDR1 SGHVS and CDR2 FQNEAQ. V trimming: 5 bases; J trimming: 8 bases; junction bases outside the gene matches: 5. The CDR3 has 15 amino acids. The CDR3 protein is CASSHGTSGGHEQFF. In nucleotides, the CDR3 is TGTGCCAGCAGCCATGGGACTAGCGGGGGCCATGAGCAGTTCTTC. The full variable domain, its missing parts supplied by reference TRBV7-8 and TRBJ2-1, is GAGVSQSPRYKVAKRGQDVALRCDPISGHVSLFWYQQALGQGPEFLTYFQNEAQLDKSGLPSDRFFAERPEGSVSTLKIQRTQQEDSAVYLCASSHGTSGGHEQFFGPGTRLTVL.

Only a few counts were recorded for this clone. V and J are TRBV6-5 and TRBJ1-5; the match to TRBD1 covers 8 bases. V shed 6 bases, J shed 1 base, and the junction held 2 bases outside the gene matches. In germline, CDR1 is MNHEY, CDR2 SVGAGI. The CDR3 totals 14 residues. The CDR3 DNA sequence: TGTGCCAGCAGAGCAGGGGGCAGCAATCAGCCCCAGCATTTT. Amino acids: CASRAGGSNQPQHF.

The chain carries TRBV5-1 and TRBJ2-5, with 16 nucleotides matching TRBD2. In germline, CDR1 is SGHRS, CDR2 YFSETQ. V gave up 5 bases and J gave up 0 bases; unmatched junction bases: 10. This CDR3 spans 19 amino acids. The CDR3 loop reads CASRTTPGLAGGYQETQYF. The CDR3 bases are TGCGCCAGCAGAACCACTCCGGGACTAGCGGGGGGGTACCAAGAGACCCAGTACTTC. The whole variable domain, remainder taken from reference TRBV5-1 and TRBJ2-5, is KAGVTQTPRYLIKTRGQQVTLSCSPISGHRSVSWYQQTPGQGLQFLFEYFSETQRNKGNFPGRFSGRQFSNSRSEMNVSTLELGDSALYLCASRTTPGLAGGYQETQYFGPGTRLLVL.

This chain uses TRBV6-2 or TRBV6-3 with TRBJ2-1; D may be TRBD1 (5 bases). Looked up from germline, CDR1 is MNHEY and CDR2 is SVGEGT. V gave up 2 bases and J gave up 1 base, with 12 bases separating them. This CDR3 comprises 16 residues. CDR3 region: CASSYGIDSSYNEQFF. The CDR3 DNA reads TGTGCCAGCAGTTACGGTATAGACAGTTCCTACAATGAGCAGTTCTTC.

This rearrangement joins TRBV24-1 to TRBJ2-3; TRBD1 agrees at 8 bases. J gave up 5 bases and V 3 bases, and 6 bases lay outside the gene matches. The CDR3 has 15 amino acids. Germline values: CDR1 KGHDR, CDR2 SFDVKD. The CDR3 is CATSDAKTGGDTQYF. The DNA of the CDR3 is TGTGCCACCAGTGATGCCAAAACAGGGGGAGATACGCAGTATTTT.

This sequence joins TRBV29-1 and TRBJ1-2, with 7 nucleotides matching TRBD1. After removal of 4 bases from V and 1 base from J, the junction contained 6 bases not matched to a gene. Germline V gene lookup returns CDR1 SQVTM and CDR2 ANQGSEA. This CDR3 is built from 14 residues. CDR3 DNA sequence: TGCAGCGTTGCCCCCGGGACAGTTAACTATGGCTACACCTTC. Translating it yields CSVAPGTVNYGYTF.

V is TRBV11-3 and J is TRBJ2-1; 8 positions match TRBD2. The CDR3 consists of 16 residues. The V and J ends lost 5 bases and 4 bases, in that order; junction bases with no gene match: 10. CDR1 is SGHNT, CDR2 YENEEA, per germline. CDR3 protein: CASSVGSGGNYNEQFF. The DNA for the CDR3 is TGTGCCAGCAGCGTCGGAAGCGGGGGTAATTACAATGAGCAGTTCTTC.

This chain connects TRBV7-2 to TRBJ2-2; 7 positions match TRBD1. Looked up from germline, CDR1 is SGHTA and CDR2 is FQGNSA. Trimming took 6 bases from V and 6 from J; bases not matched to a gene: 4. The CDR3 contains 13 residues. The CDR3 loop is CASRPGTAGELFF. For the CDR3, the DNA is TGTGCCAGCAGACCTGGGACAGCCGGGGAGCTGTTTTTT.

This chain links TRBV11-2 with TRBJ1-2; D not resolved. The ends were cut back, 1 base at V and 4 bases at J, with 13 bases in the middle. Germline V gene sequence: CDR1 SGHAT, CDR2 FQNNGV. The CDR3 spans 15 residues. DNA of the CDR3: TGTGCCAGCAGCTTAGTCGAAGGGAGAGGCTATGGCTACACCTTC. Its translation: CASSLVEGRGYGYTF.

The J gene is TRBJ2-3, the V gene TRBV3-1 (or the pseudogene TRBV3-2), with D hard to call. The CDR3 spans 15 residues. Trimming took 1 base from V and 1 from J, leaving 9 bases between them. CDR1 and CDR2 from the germline V gene are LGHDT and YNNKEL (reference sequence). CDR3 nucleotides: TGTGCCAGCAGCCAAGGGGCTACACGCACAGATACGCAGTATTTT. This codes for CASSQGATRTDTQYF.

V gene TRBV28 combines with J gene TRBJ2-7, with 8 bases identical to TRBD1. The CDR3 covers 17 residues. V was clipped by 2 bases and J by 0 bases; unmatched bases: 9. Germline lookup yields CDR1 MDHEN and CDR2 SYDVKM. CDR3: CASSLLLGQGSSYEQYF. CDR3 DNA: TGTGCCAGCAGTTTACTACTTGGACAGGGCAGCTCCTACGAGCAGTACTTC.

The V call is TRBV7-9, the J call TRBJ2-5; TRBD1 is a possible D gene (6 bases). CDR1 is SEHNR, CDR2 FQNEAQ, per germline (reference sequence). The CDR3 runs 15 residues. Trimming removed 4 bases from V and 2 bases from J, with 14 bases in between. The CDR3 protein is CASSSGQTLQETQYF. The CDR3, as DNA: TGTGCCAGCAGCTCGGGACAAACGCTACAAGAGACCCAGTACTTC.

J is TRBJ2-5 and V is TRBV9; TRBD1 agrees at 7 bases. Germline V gene lookup returns CDR1 SGDLS and CDR2 YYNGEE. The V and J ends lost 4 bases and 3 bases, in that order; junction bases with no gene match: 12. The CDR3 contains 16 residues. The CDR3 DNA sequence: TGTGCCAGCAGCCCCGGCCCCGGGACAGCCAAAGAGACCCAGTACTTC. Its protein is CASSPGPGTAKETQYF.

This clone was observed a single time. The V and J genes are TRBV7-9 and TRBJ2-3; 7 nucleotides agree with TRBD2. The V gene end was trimmed by 5 bases and the J gene end by 3 bases; junction bases not matched to a gene: 5. The length of the CDR3 is 14 residues. Germline CDR1 is SEHNR and CDR2 is FQNEAQ (reference sequence). In DNA form, the CDR3 reads TGTGCCAGCAGCCTGACTAGCAAGACAGATACGCAGTATTTT. The encoded protein is CASSLTSKTDTQYF.

The chain couples TRBV7-2 to TRBJ2-5; TRBD1 matches at 8 bases. Unmatched junction bases numbered 11, after V lost 4 bases and J lost 4 bases. CDR1 is SGHTA, CDR2 FQGNSA, per germline. The CDR3 is 16 residues long. This CDR3 reads CASSSFPRGRGETQYF. The CDR3 DNA reads TGTGCCAGCAGCTCCTTTCCCAGGGGGCGGGGAGAGACCCAGTACTTC.

The V call is TRBV27, the J call TRBJ2-1, with 8 bases identical to TRBD2. CDR3 length equals 21 residues. Germline V lookup: CDR1 MNHEY, CDR2 SMNVEV (reference sequence). V gave up 0 bases and J gave up 0 bases; unmatched junction bases: 16. The CDR3 DNA sequence: TGTGCCAGCAGTTTATCGTCGGGAGGGGTCCGTTTTGCTAGCTCCTACAATGAGCAGTTCTTC. The encoded protein is CASSLSSGGVRFASSYNEQFF.